The source of this T cell receptor (beta chain) is a study of T cell repertoires in cytomegalovirus infection. Study-wide context: HLA-C-restricted CMV epitopes, recently identified, and well-studied HLA-B-restricted ones were used by the study. Public TCR beta signatures were indicative of both CMV infection and a matching HLA type.

Findings of the study overall: Adding up the frequency of public TCR beta families identified people who carried CMV plus the relevant HLA. The ex vivo response was dominated by HLA-C-restricted CMV-specific TCR beta clonotypes.

With 2 bases removed from V and 7 bases from J, the gap between germline ends came to 12 bases. This CDR3 spans 14 amino acids. Each CDR3 protein is one row after TCRdb ran MiXCR on the reads. The data contain some 940,000 distinct CDR3 sequences, roughly 31% of them seen just once; the ten biggest clones take up over 11%. As concerns this clonotype: Antigen: not known.

This chain joins TRBV12-3 or TRBV12-4 and TRBJ1-5; possible D gene TRBD1, 5 bases. The starting material was cultured CD8+ T cells from PBMCs, obtained from culture after CMV antigen stimulation. The sequence was obtained from a human donor in good health (CMV status not recorded). Some clones in this sample may be carry-over from other donors' samples. CDR3 protein: CASSLQFWGQPQHF. In DNA form, the CDR3 reads TGTGCCAGCAGTTTACAGTTTTGGGGCCAGCCCCAGCATTTT.